The 24 T cell receptor beta chains in this list originate from one sample, sequenced in a study of siplizumab effects on memory and regulatory T cells. Clones were read by immunoSEQ multiplex PCR, and TCRdb kept only the in-frame ones, dropping some. The sample includes approximately 58,000 clones, over 90% of them seen just once. The material sequenced was CD8+ T cells sorted from blood. The receptors here all came from a human donor in good health.

The CDR3 protein is CASSLANPGDTQYF. CDR3 nucleotide sequence: TGTGCCAGCAGCTTAGCGAATCCGGGCGATACGCAGTATTTT. This chain connects TRBV7-9 to TRBJ2-3; D gene uncertain. This CDR3 is built from 14 residues. V was pared by 0 bases and J by 6 bases, with 10 bases between. Germline V gives CDR1 SEHNR, CDR2 FQNEAQ (reference sequence).

The rearrangement links TRBV27 to TRBJ1-4, with 7 bases lining up with TRBD1. V lost 5 bases and J lost 5; bases outside the gene matches: 8. Germline V lookup: CDR1 MNHEY, CDR2 SMNVEV (reference sequence). CDR3 length: 15 amino acids. CDR3 nucleotide sequence: TGTGCCAGCAGTGTTTTCGGGACAGTCAATGAAAAACTGTTTTTT. Protein: CASSVFGTVNEKLFF.

A remark on this clone: Other DNA sequences from this sample encode an identical CDR3 as well. The CDR3 sequence: CASSVGRASYEQYF. CDR3 in DNA: TGTGCCAGCAGCGTAGGTCGGGCGTCCTACGAGCAGTACTTC. J is TRBJ2-7 and V is TRBV9; the D is unclear. Per the germline V gene, CDR1 is SGDLS and CDR2 is YYNGEE. V was clipped by 0 bases and J by 1 base, with 8 bases between them. The CDR3 consists of 14 residues.

This clone was counted between two and nine times. The chain carries TRBV7-9 and TRBJ1-2, with TRBD1 as a possible D gene (6 bases). From germline, CDR1 is SEHNR and CDR2 FQNEAQ (reference sequence). This CDR3 has 16 residues. Trimming stripped 4 bases from V and 0 bases from J, with 15 bases between. CDR3 loop: CASSYTGTQTNYGYTF. DNA for the CDR3: TGTGCCAGCAGCTATACCGGGACACAGACTAACTATGGCTACACCTTC.

Only one count was recorded for this clone. V usage is TRBV29-1 and J usage is TRBJ1-2; no firm D call. The germline V gene has CDR1 SQVTM and CDR2 ANQGSEA. The V end lost 1 base, the J end lost 4 bases, and 10 bases lay between the germline ends. The CDR3 is made up of 13 amino acids. The CDR3 spells CSVEGGWGYGYTF. The CDR3 DNA is TGCAGCGTTGAAGGTGGATGGGGCTATGGCTACACCTTC. The entire variable domain, with the rest obtained from reference TRBV29-1 and TRBJ1-2, is as follows: SAVISQKPSRDICQRGTSLTIQCQVDSQVTMMFWYRQQPGQSLTLIATANQGSEATYESGFVIDKFPISRPNLTFSTLTVSNMSPEDSSIYLCSVEGGWGYGYTFGSGTRLTVV.

The chain couples TRBV13 to TRBJ2-7; 9 bases agree with TRBD2. This CDR3 comprises 17 residues. Germline CDR1 is PRHDT and CDR2 is FYEKMQ (reference sequence). V gave up 0 bases and J gave up 0 bases; unmatched junction bases: 6. This CDR3 is CASSLGVAGAVSYEQYF. CDR3 nucleotides: TGTGCCAGCAGCTTAGGGGTAGCGGGAGCGGTCTCCTACGAGCAGTACTTC.

The chain uses TRBV4-1 and TRBJ2-7, with TRBD2 matching over 11 bases. The CDR3 has 14 amino acids. Per the germline V gene, CDR1 is MGHRA and CDR2 is YSYEKL. J gave up 2 bases and V 5 bases, and 2 bases lay outside the gene matches. CDR3 sequence (DNA): TGCGCCAGCAGCACGACTAGCGGGACCTACGAGCAGTACTTC. It is translated as CASSTTSGTYEQYF.

The chain recombines TRBV27 with TRBJ1-6; 8 bases agree with TRBD1. CDR3 size: 15 residues. V shed 5 bases and J 8 bases; nucleotides not matched to a gene: 8. CDR1 and CDR2 (germline): MNHEY, SMNVEV (reference sequence). The CDR3 region is CASSGFGTGHSPLHF. CDR3 bases: TGTGCCAGCAGTGGATTTGGGACAGGACATTCACCCCTCCACTTT.

V gene TRBV5-4 combines with J gene TRBJ1-1; possible D gene TRBD1, 6 bases. This CDR3 is 16 amino acids long. V lost 1 base to trimming and J lost 0 bases, with 13 bases between them. The V gene's germline CDR1 is SGHNT and CDR2 YYREEE (reference sequence). CDR3 amino acids: CASSLLGGAVNTEAFF. In DNA form, the CDR3 reads TGTGCCAGCAGCTTGCTTGGGGGGGCCGTGAACACTGAAGCTTTCTTT. The variable domain in full, completed from reference TRBV5-4 and TRBJ1-1, reads ETGVTQSPTHLIKTRGQQVTLRCSSQSGHNTVSWYQQALGQGPQFIFQYYREEENGRGNFPPRFSGLQFPNYSSELNVNALELDDSALYLCASSLLGGAVNTEAFFGQGTRLTVV.

The V and J genes are TRBV14 and TRBJ2-7; D call uncertain. V lost 6 bases and J lost 0, with 9 bases in between. Looked up from germline, CDR1 is SGHDN and CDR2 is FVKESK. The CDR3 length is 13 residues. The CDR3: CASSHRDSYEQYF. The CDR3 DNA sequence: TGTGCCAGCAGTCACAGAGACTCCTACGAGCAGTACTTC.

The chain links TRBV7-6 to TRBJ2-3; D possibly corresponds to TRBD2 (6 bases). Germline CDR1 SGHVS, CDR2 FNYEAQ. The CDR3 is 15 amino acids. Trimming took off 4 bases at V and 3 bases at J, with 14 bases between the two ends. CDR3 protein: CASSSRDLFTDTQYF. Written as DNA, the CDR3 is TGTGCCAGCAGCTCCCGGGACTTATTTACAGATACGCAGTATTTT.

The rearrangement links TRBV6-4 to TRBJ1-5; D is unclear. This CDR3 has 13 residues. Germline loops: CDR1 MRHNA, CDR2 SNTAGT. V lost 4 bases, J lost 0 bases, and 4 bases lay in between. CDR3 coding DNA: TGTGCCAGCAGTGTGAATAGCAATCAGCCCCAGCATTTT. Its translation: CASSVNSNQPQHF.

This rearrangement joins TRBV4-1 to TRBJ2-7; no reliable D call. The germline V gene encodes CDR1 MGHRA and CDR2 YSYEKL. This CDR3 has 13 amino acids. V lost 3 bases, J lost 0 bases, and 6 bases lay in between. The CDR3 sequence is CASSHRNSYEQYF. The CDR3 nucleotides are TGCGCCAGCAGCCACCGGAACTCCTACGAGCAGTACTTC.

The gene calls are TRBV6-5 and TRBJ1-1; no firm D call. The germline gives CDR1 MNHEY, CDR2 SVGAGI. The CDR3 runs 11 residues. The ends were cut back, 2 bases at V and 7 bases at J, with 5 bases in the middle. The CDR3 loop reads CASSYGNEAFF. The CDR3 coding sequence is TGTGCCAGCAGTTACGGGAATGAAGCTTTCTTT.

The chain links TRBV9 to TRBJ2-7; D remains ambiguous. V shed 0 bases and J shed 3 bases, with 7 bases lying between them. Germline-derived CDR1 and CDR2 are SGDLS and YYNGEE. CDR3 length: 13 amino acids. The CDR3 reads CASSVVPGYEQYF. In DNA, the CDR3 is TGTGCCAGCAGCGTAGTCCCAGGCTACGAGCAGTACTTC.

The chain recombines TRBV30 with TRBJ1-1; 7 bases are a match to TRBD1. The V segment lost 1 base and the J segment 5 bases; nucleotides outside the gene matches: 4. The V gene's germline CDR1 is GTSNPN and CDR2 SVGIG (reference sequence). The CDR3 consists of 13 residues. The CDR3 region is CAWSARGPTEAFF. CDR3 nucleotides: TGTGCCTGGAGTGCGAGGGGGCCAACTGAAGCTTTCTTT.

The chain combines TRBV30 with TRBJ2-1, with D possibly being TRBD2 (6 bases). The length of the CDR3 is 15 residues. The germline gives CDR1 GTSNPN, CDR2 SVGIG (reference sequence). Here the CDR3 reads CAHVSPVEGHNEQFF. The CDR3 DNA sequence: TGTGCTCACGTGTCCCCAGTGGAGGGACACAATGAGCAGTTCTTC.

The chain recombines TRBV6-5 with TRBJ1-1; D is uncertain. This CDR3 spans 13 amino acids. The V end was cut by 4 bases, the J end by 1 base, with 7 bases between. The germline gives CDR1 MNHEY, CDR2 SVGAGI. CDR3 protein: CASSFSENTEAFF. For the CDR3, the DNA is TGTGCCAGCAGTTTTTCAGAGAACACTGAAGCTTTCTTT.

This clone was found once. The chain employs TRBV4-3 and TRBJ2-7; D remains unclear. The CDR3 covers 13 residues. Germline CDR1 reads LGHNA; CDR2 reads YSLEER. V lost 0 bases and J 3 bases, leaving 6 bases between the germline ends. CDR3 nucleotides: TGCGCCAGCAGCCAAGATCTCTACTACGAGCAGTACTTC. It encodes CASSQDLYYEQYF.

V and J are TRBV5-1 and TRBJ2-7, with 9 bases lining up with TRBD2. Germline CDR1 is SGHRS and CDR2 is YFSETQ. Germline trimming cut 0 bases from V and 3 bases from J; bases unmatched to any gene: 13. CDR3 size: 18 residues. The CDR3 DNA follows: TGCGCCAGCAGCTTGGGGGGAAGGCTAGCGGGAACAGGCTACGAGCAGTACTTC. Translating it yields CASSLGGRLAGTGYEQYF.

The CDR3 is CASSWGPSGSANEKLFF. As DNA, the CDR3 is TGTGCCAGCAGCTGGGGACCCTCGGGGTCGGCTAATGAAAAACTGTTTTTT. This chain joins TRBV7-2 and TRBJ1-4, with D perhaps matching TRBD1 (5 bases). Trimming took off 4 bases at V and 3 bases at J, with 18 bases between the two ends. CDR3 length: 17 residues. Germline loops: CDR1 SGHTA, CDR2 FQGNSA. Looking up the rest from reference TRBV7-2 and TRBJ1-4 gives the full variable domain: GAGVSQSPSNKVTEKGKDVELRCDPISGHTALYWYRQSLGQGLEFLIYFQGNSAPDKSGLPSDRFSAERTGGSVSTLTIQRTQQEDSAVYLCASSWGPSGSANEKLFFGSGTQLSVL.

Here the CDR3 DNA reads TGTGCCATCAGTGAGTGGCAGGGTAGTAACGAGCAGTACTTC. Its protein product is CAISEWQGSNEQYF. The genes are TRBV10-3 and TRBJ2-7; D is possibly TRBD1 (5 bases). The germline V gene has CDR1 ENHRY and CDR2 SYGVKD. There are 14 residues in the CDR3. With 1 base removed from V and 5 bases from J, the gap between germline ends came to 12 bases.

The chain uses TRBV6-5 and TRBJ2-1; 7 bases are a match to TRBD1. V lost 2 bases, J lost 1 base, and 5 bases stayed unmatched. The CDR3 totals 16 residues. The germline V gene has CDR1 MNHEY and CDR2 SVGAGI. CDR3 protein: CASSYRGGLSYNEQFF. The CDR3 region has the DNA TGTGCCAGCAGTTACAGAGGGGGCTTGTCCTACAATGAGCAGTTCTTC.

This sequence joins TRBV9 and TRBJ2-1, with TRBD2 identical over 7 bases. The length of the CDR3 is 15 residues. The V segment lost 4 bases and the J segment 0 bases; nucleotides outside the gene matches: 4. Germline CDR1 is SGDLS and CDR2 is YYNGEE. The CDR3 loop reads CASSLSGYSYNEQFF. CDR3 DNA sequence: TGTGCCAGCAGCCTTAGCGGGTACTCCTACAATGAGCAGTTCTTC.